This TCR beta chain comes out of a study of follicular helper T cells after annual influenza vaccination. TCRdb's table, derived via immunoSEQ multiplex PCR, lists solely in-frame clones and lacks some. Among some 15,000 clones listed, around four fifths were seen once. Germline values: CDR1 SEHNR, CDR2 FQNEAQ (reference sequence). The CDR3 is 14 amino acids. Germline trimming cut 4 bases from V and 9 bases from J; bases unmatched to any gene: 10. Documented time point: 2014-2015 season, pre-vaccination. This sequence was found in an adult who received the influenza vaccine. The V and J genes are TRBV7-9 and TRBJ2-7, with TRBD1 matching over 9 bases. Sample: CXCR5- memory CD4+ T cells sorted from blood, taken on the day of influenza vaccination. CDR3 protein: CASSYPGQGTAQYF. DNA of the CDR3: TGTGCCAGCAGCTACCCGGGACAGGGTACAGCGCAGTACTTC.